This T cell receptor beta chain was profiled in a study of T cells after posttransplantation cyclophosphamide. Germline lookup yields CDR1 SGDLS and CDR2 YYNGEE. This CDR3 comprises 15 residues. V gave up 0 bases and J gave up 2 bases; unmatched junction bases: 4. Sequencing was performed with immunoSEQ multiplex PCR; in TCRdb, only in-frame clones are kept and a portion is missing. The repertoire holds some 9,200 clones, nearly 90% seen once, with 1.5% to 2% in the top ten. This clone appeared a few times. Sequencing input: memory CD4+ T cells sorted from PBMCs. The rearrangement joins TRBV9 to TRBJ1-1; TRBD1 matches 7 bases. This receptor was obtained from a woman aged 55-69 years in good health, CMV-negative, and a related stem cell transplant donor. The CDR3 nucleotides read TGTGCCAGCAGCGTAGGGCAGGGGGTTAACACTGAAGCTTTCTTT. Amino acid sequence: CASSVGQGVNTEAFF.